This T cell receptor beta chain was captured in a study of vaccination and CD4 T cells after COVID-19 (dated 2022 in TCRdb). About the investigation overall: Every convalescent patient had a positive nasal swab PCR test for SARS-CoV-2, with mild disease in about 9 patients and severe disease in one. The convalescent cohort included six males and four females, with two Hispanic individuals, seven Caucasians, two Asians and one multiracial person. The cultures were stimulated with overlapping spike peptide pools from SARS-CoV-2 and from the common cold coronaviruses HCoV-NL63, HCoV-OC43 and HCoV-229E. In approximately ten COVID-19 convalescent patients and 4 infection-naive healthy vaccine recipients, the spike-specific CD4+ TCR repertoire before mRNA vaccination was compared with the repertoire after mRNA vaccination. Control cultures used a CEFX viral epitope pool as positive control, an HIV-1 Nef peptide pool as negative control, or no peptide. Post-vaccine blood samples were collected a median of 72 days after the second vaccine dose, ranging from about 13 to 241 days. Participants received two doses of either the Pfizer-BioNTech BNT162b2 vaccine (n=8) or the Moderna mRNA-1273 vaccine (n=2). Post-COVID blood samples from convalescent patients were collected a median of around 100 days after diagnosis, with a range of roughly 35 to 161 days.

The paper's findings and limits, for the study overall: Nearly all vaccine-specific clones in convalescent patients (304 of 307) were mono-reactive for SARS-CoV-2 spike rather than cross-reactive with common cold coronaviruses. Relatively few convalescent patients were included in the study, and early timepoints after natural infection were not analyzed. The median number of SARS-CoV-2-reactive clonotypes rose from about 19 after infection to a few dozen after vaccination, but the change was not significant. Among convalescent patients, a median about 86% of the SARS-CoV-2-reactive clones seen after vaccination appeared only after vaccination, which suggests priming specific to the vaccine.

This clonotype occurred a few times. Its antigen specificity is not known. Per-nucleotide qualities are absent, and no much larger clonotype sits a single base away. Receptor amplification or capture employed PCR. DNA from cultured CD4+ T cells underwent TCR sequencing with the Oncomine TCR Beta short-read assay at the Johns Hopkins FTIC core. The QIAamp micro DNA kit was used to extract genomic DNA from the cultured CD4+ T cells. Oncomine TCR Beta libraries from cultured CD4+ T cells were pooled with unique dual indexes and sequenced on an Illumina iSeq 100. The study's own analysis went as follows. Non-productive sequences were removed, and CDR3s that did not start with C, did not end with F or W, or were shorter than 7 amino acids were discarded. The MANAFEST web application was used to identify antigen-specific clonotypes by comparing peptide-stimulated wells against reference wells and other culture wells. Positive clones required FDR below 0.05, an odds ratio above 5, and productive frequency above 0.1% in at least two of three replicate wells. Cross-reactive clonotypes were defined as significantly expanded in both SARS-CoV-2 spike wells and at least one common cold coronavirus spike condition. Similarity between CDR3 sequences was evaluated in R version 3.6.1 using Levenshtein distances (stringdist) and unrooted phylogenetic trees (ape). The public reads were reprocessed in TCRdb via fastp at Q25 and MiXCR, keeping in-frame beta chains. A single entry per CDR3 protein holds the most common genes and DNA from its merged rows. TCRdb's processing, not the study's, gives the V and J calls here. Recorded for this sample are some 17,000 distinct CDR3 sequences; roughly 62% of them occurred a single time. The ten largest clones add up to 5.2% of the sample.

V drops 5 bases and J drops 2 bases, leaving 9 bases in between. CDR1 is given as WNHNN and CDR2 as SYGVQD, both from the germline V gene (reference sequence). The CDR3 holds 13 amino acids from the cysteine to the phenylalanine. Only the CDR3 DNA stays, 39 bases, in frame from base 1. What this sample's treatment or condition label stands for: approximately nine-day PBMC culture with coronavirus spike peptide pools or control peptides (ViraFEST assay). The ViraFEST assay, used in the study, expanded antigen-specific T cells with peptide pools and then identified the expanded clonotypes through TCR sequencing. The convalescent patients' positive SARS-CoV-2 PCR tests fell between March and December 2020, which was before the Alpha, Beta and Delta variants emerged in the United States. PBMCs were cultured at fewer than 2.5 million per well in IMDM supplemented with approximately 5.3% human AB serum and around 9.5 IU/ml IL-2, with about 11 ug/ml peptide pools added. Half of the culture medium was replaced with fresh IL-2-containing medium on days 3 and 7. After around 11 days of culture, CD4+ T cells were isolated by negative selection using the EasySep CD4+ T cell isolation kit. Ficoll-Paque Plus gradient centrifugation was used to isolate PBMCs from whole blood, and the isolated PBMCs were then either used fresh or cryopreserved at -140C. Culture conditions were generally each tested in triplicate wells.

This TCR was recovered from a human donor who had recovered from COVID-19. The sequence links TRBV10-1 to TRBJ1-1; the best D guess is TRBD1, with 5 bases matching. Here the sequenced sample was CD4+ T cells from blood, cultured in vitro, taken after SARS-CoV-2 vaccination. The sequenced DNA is TGCGCCAGCAGTTCCACAGGTAACACTGAAGCTTTCTTT. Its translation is CASSSTGNTEAFF.